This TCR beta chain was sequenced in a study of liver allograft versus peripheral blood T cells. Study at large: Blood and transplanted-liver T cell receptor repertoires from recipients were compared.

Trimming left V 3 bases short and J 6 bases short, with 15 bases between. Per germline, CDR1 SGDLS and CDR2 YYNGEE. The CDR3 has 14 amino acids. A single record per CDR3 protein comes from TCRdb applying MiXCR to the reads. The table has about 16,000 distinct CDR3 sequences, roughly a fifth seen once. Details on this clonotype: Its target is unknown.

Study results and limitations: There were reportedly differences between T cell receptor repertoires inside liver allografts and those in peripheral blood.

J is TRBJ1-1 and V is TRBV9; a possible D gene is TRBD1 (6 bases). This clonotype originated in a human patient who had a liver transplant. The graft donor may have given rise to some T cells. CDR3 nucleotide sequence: TGTGCCAGCAGCGAGGGGGGTCGGGCCGCTGAAGCTTTCTTT. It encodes CASSEGGRAAEAFF.